The clone carrying this T cell receptor (beta chain) was detected ten times or more. Its target is unknown. Template switching with 5'RACE generated the TCR cDNA and added a universal primer site and UMIs. TCRdb re-called the 5' RACE reads through MiXCR, storing one row per CDR3 protein. Of more than 300,000 distinct CDR3 sequences in the sample, around 7.3% are singletons; the top ten hold about a sixth. The CDR3 length is 14 residues. After removal of 5 bases from V and 4 bases from J, the junction contained 4 bases not matched to a gene. This sample is drawn from a study of T cells after yellow fever vaccination. Overall study results and limits: Reappearing after the booster were most of the clones from primary vaccination (almost 97% CD4, around 90% CD8). One caveat is that FACS-sorted repertoires could contain abundant clonotypes contaminating from the bulk population. When the response was secondary, it was weaker but reached its peak faster, day 5 versus 15.

The TCR sequence derives from a man younger than 30 who received the YFV17D yellow fever vaccine. The chain links TRBV12-3 or TRBV12-4 to TRBJ2-3, with 9 bases lining up with TRBD2. The material was PBMCs, obtained approximately 47 days after the first yellow fever vaccination. The CDR3: CASSTLAGADTQYF. For the CDR3, the DNA is TGTGCCAGCAGTACACTAGCGGGTGCAGATACGCAGTATTTT.